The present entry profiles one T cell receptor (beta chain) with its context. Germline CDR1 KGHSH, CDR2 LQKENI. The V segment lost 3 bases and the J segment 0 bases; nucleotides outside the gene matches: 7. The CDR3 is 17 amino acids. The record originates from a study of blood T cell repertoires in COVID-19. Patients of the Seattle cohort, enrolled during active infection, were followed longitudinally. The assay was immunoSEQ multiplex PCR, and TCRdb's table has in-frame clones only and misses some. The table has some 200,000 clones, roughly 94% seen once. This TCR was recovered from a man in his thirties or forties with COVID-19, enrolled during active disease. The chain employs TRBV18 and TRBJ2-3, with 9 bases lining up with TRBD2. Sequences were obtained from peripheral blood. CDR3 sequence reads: CASSPRPSGTSTDTQYF. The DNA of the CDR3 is TGTGCCAGCTCACCGAGGCCTAGCGGGACTAGCACAGATACGCAGTATTTT. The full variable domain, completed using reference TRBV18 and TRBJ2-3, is NAGVMQNPRHLVRRRGQEARLRCSPMKGHSHVYWYRQLPEEGLKFMVYLQKENIIDESGMPKERFSAEFPKEGPSILRIQQVVRGDSAAYFCASSPRPSGTSTDTQYFGPGTRLTVL.